This TCR beta chain was retrieved from a study of blood T cell repertoires in COVID-19. Study-level background: The United States, Italy and Spain supplied acute and convalescent COVID-19 samples. In each case, the material was cDNA or gDNA derived from T cells, B-cell-depleted T cells, or PBMCs.

The CDR3 is 16 residues long. V shed 7 bases and J 7 bases; nucleotides not matched to a gene: 16. Germline V gives CDR1 LNHDA, CDR2 SQIVND (reference sequence). Original methodology: From reference gene primer amplification, estimates of nucleated cell counts were derived. TCRdb keeps only in-frame clones here, not all; method: immunoSEQ multiplex PCR. That table gives V, J and clone size, and the DNA gave D and trimming. The table has approximately 120,000 clones, approximately 68% seen once. The chain is built from TRBV19 and TRBJ2-4; TRBD1 agrees at 7 bases. This receptor was obtained from a woman aged 70 to 79 with acute or convalescent COVID-19. Source material: peripheral blood. DNA of the CDR3: TGTGCCAGTACCCTTAGGGCTCCGACAGGGAAGAACATTCAGTACTTC. This codes for CASTLRAPTGKNIQYF.